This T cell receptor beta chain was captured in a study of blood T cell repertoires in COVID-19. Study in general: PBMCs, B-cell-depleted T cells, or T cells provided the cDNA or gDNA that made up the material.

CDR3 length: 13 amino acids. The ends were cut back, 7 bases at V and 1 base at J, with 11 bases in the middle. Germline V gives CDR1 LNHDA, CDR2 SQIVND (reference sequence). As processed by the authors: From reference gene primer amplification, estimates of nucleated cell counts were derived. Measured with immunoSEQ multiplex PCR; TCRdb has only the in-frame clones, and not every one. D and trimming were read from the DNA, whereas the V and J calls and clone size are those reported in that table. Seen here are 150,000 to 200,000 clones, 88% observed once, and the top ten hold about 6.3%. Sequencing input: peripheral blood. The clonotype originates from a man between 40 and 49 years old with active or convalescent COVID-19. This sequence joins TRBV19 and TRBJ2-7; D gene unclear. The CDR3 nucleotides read TGTGCCAGTAAGTCAATCACTTCCTACGAGCAGTACTTC. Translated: CASKSITSYEQYF.